These 21 T cell receptor beta chains originate from one sample sequenced in a study of T cells after yellow fever vaccination (dated by TCRdb to about 2019). This specimen's treatment or condition label, per the study, means: live attenuated yellow fever vaccine strain. Libraries were prepared through 5' RACE. TCRdb records Illumina NovaSeq 6000 as the sequencer. TCRdb itself trimmed the public reads at Q25 with fastp, ran MiXCR and retained productive beta chains. Duplicate CDR3 protein sequences are folded into a single record with the most common DNA and genes. The sample has about 350,000 distinct CDR3 sequences on record, over 3.5% of them singletons. The ten largest clones take up about 22% of the sample. The specimen was PBMCs, collected 5 days after the yellow fever booster vaccination. Receptor source: a young man who received the YFV17D yellow fever vaccine.

This clonotype was detected only once. The rearrangement links TRBV20-1 to TRBJ1-4, with D unresolved. This CDR3 contains 13 residues. CDR1 is DFQATT and CDR2 is SNEGSKA in the germline V gene (reference sequence). V lost 0 bases to trimming and J lost 7 bases, with 9 bases between them. The CDR3 DNA follows: TGCAGTGCTAGAGAAGAGTGGGCTGAAAAACTGTTTTTT. Translated: CSAREEWAEKLFF.

This clonotype was picked up a small number of times. This rearrangement joins TRBV5-1 to TRBJ2-3; 7 bases match TRBD2. J gave up 6 bases and V 4 bases, and 11 bases lay outside the gene matches. Germline-derived CDR1 and CDR2 are SGHRS and YFSETQ. The CDR3 loop spans 15 amino acids. The CDR3 protein is CASSLGTTSPDTQYF. The CDR3 nucleotides are TGCGCCAGCAGCCTCGGGACTACCTCACCCGATACGCAGTATTTT.

This chain connects TRBV4-3 to TRBJ2-2; no firm D call. The CDR3 sequence is 15 residues long. V gave up 0 bases and J gave up 3 bases, with 8 bases separating them. Germline CDR1 LGHNA, CDR2 YSLEER. CDR3 region: CASSQDRAYTGELFF. CDR3 DNA: TGCGCCAGCAGCCAAGATCGGGCTTACACCGGGGAGCTGTTTTTT.

The chain couples TRBV18 to TRBJ2-7; the match to TRBD2 covers 7 bases. The length of the CDR3 is 15 residues. The germline V gene has CDR1 KGHSH and CDR2 LQKENI. Losses at the gene ends were 5 bases for V and 0 bases for J; bases not matched to a gene: 7. The CDR3: CASSTTSVSSYEQYF. The CDR3 DNA is TGTGCCAGCTCAACTACTAGCGTGAGCTCCTACGAGCAGTACTTC.

The chain uses TRBV4-1 and TRBJ1-3, with D maybe TRBD1 (6 bases). CDR1 and CDR2 from the germline V gene are MGHRA and YSYEKL. This CDR3 contains 15 residues. V was trimmed by 4 bases and J by 2 bases, leaving 12 bases between them. The CDR3 loop is CASSPLDSPGNTIYF. The CDR3 bases are TGCGCCAGCAGCCCTCTGGACAGTCCTGGAAACACCATATATTTT.

The rearrangement joins TRBV6-2 or TRBV6-3 to TRBJ2-5; possible D gene TRBD1, 5 bases. The CDR3 sequence is 15 residues long. Germline assignment: CDR1 MNHEY and CDR2 SVGEGT. V was cut by 6 bases and J by 3 bases, with 17 bases left in between. Here the CDR3 DNA reads TGTGCCAGCAGCCAGGGTGGGATGATAGAAGAGACCCAGTACTTC. It translates to CASSQGGMIEETQYF.

The V call is TRBV3-1, the J call TRBJ2-1; TRBD2 matches 9 bases. The CDR3 covers 14 residues. Germline V gene lookup returns CDR1 LGHDT and CDR2 YNNKEL (reference sequence). Trimming at V came to 11 bases and at J to 6 bases, leaving 11 bases not matched to a gene. The CDR3 protein is CAAGLAGLTNEQFF. The CDR3 DNA sequence: TGTGCCGCTGGCCTAGCGGGATTAACCAATGAGCAGTTCTTC.

This clonotype has ten or more counts. This chain links TRBV29-1 with TRBJ2-5; possibly TRBD1 for D (5 bases). V was shortened by 5 bases and J by 5 bases, with 18 bases between the two germline ends. Germline V lookup: CDR1 SQVTM, CDR2 ANQGSEA. The CDR3 length is 14 residues. The chain's CDR3 is CSVPPLQGRETQYF. CDR3 bases: TGCAGCGTTCCTCCCCTTCAGGGTAGGGAGACCCAGTACTTC.

This chain uses TRBV6-1 with TRBJ1-1; D might be TRBD1 (5 bases). The germline V gene encodes CDR1 MNHNS and CDR2 SASEGT. The CDR3 is 13 amino acids. Deletions cut 0 bases from V and 10 bases from J, with 12 bases between. The CDR3 DNA follows: TGTGCCAGCAGTGAAGCCTGGGACGAGGCAGCTTTCTTT. This encodes CASSEAWDEAAFF.

This clonotype was picked up many times. V and J are TRBV7-6 and TRBJ2-3; D might be TRBD2 (7 bases). Germline V lookup: CDR1 SGHVS, CDR2 FNYEAQ. The V end lost 5 bases, the J end lost 9 bases, and 24 bases lay between the germline ends. The CDR3 has 16 amino acids. The CDR3 nucleotides are TGTGCCAGCAGCCTAGGCCAAGGGGGGGTAGGAGGGACGCAGTATTTT. Encoded protein: CASSLGQGGVGGTQYF.

This clonotype was seen at least ten times. The chain combines TRBV19 with TRBJ2-5; D ambiguous. V gave up 3 bases and J gave up 3 bases, with 8 bases separating them. Germline V gene data show CDR1 as LNHDA and CDR2 as SQIVND (reference sequence). The CDR3 contains 13 residues. The CDR3 coding sequence is TGTGCCAGTAGTATTATCTCTAAAGAGACCCAGTACTTC. It encodes CASSIISKETQYF.

This clonotype was picked up many times. This chain links TRBV12-3 or TRBV12-4 with TRBJ1-4; the D gene is possibly TRBD1 (5 bases). The CDR3 is made up of 15 amino acids. The V gene lost 0 bases and the J gene lost 2 bases, with 7 bases spanning the gap. In DNA, the CDR3 is TGTGCCAGCAGTTTAGCAGGGGTGACTAATGAAAAACTGTTTTTT. Translating it yields CASSLAGVTNEKLFF.

In this sample, this clonotype turned up a few times. The chain joins TRBV7-8 to TRBJ2-7; 8 positions match TRBD1. The germline V gene encodes CDR1 SGHVS and CDR2 FQNEAQ. The CDR3 length is 14 residues. With V trimmed by 2 bases and J by 3 bases, 3 bases remained unmatched. This CDR3 reads CASSLRGQGYEQYV. The DNA for the CDR3 is TGTGCCAGCAGCTTACGCGGACAGGGCTACGAGCAGTACGTC.

The chain is built from TRBV10-3 and TRBJ1-3; maybe TRBD1 (5 bases). The germline CDR1 and CDR2 sequences are ENHRY and SYGVKD. The V end lost 3 bases, the J end lost 0 bases, and 12 bases lay between the germline ends. CDR3 size: 16 residues. CDR3 sequence reads: CAISDPGTNSGNTIYF. The CDR3 DNA is TGTGCCATCAGTGACCCCGGGACGAACTCTGGAAACACCATATATTTT.

This clonotype was observed a handful of times. This sequence joins TRBV12-3 or TRBV12-4 and TRBJ2-3, with 7 bases identical to TRBD2. The junction had 4 bases not matched to a gene; V was cut back by 2 bases and J by 2 bases. The CDR3 totals 15 residues. The CDR3 DNA sequence: TGTGCCAGCAGTTTAAGGCGGGAGCTCACAGATACGCAGTATTTT. Amino acids: CASSLRRELTDTQYF.

This clonotype has at least ten counts. V and J are TRBV27 and TRBJ1-2; D may be TRBD1 (5 bases). There are 14 residues in the CDR3. Germline CDR1 is MNHEY and CDR2 is SMNVEV (reference sequence). The V end was cut by 2 bases, the J end by 8 bases, with 15 bases between. CDR3 loop: CASSLQGFADGYTF. The DNA for the CDR3 is TGTGCCAGCAGTTTACAGGGTTTTGCGGACGGCTACACCTTC.

This chain connects TRBV5-4 to TRBJ2-5; a possible D gene is TRBD2 (6 bases). This CDR3 has 14 residues. Germline CDR1 is SGHNT and CDR2 is YYREEE (reference sequence). The V end lost 3 bases, the J end lost 5 bases, and 14 bases lay between the germline ends. This CDR3 is CASSYGGGAETQYF. In nucleotides, the CDR3 is TGTGCCAGCAGCTATGGGGGAGGTGCGGAGACCCAGTACTTC.

This clonotype was counted a few times. The chain couples TRBV7-3 to TRBJ2-5, with 15 bases that match TRBD2. Germline-derived CDR1 and CDR2 are SGHTA and FQGTGA. J gave up 5 bases and V 5 bases, and 9 bases lay outside the gene matches. This CDR3 spans 17 amino acids. The DNA for the CDR3 is TGTGCCAGCAGCCCCGGGACTAGCGGGGGGCCGGGGGAGACCCAGTACTTC. Translating it yields CASSPGTSGGPGETQYF.

Only a few counts were recorded for this clonotype. This sequence joins TRBV7-2 and TRBJ2-7; D not resolved. The V gene's germline CDR1 is SGHTA and CDR2 FQGNSA. Trimming pared 1 base from V and 2 bases from J, leaving 9 bases between. The CDR3 totals 14 residues. CDR3 protein: CASSLGSTAYEQYV. CDR3 in DNA: TGTGCCAGCAGCTTAGGGTCCACAGCCTACGAGCAGTACGTC.

The chain has TRBV7-2 and TRBJ1-6; tentative D call: TRBD1 (6 bases). CDR1 SGHTA and CDR2 FQGNSA come from the germline V gene. This CDR3 comprises 15 residues. The V end lost 5 bases, the J end lost 10 bases, and 18 bases lay between the germline ends. The CDR3 region is CASSRNRVGGSPLHF. In nucleotides, the CDR3 is TGTGCCAGCAGCAGGAACAGGGTCGGAGGGTCACCCCTCCACTTT.

This clonotype was found a few times. It is unclear where the CDR3 begins or ends on the DNA, so no DNA is shown, and the CDR3 is as TCRdb lists it. The chain is built from TRBV29-1 and TRBJ2-6; the DNA was not compared with TRBD1, the D call given in the table. The germline CDR1 and CDR2 sequences are SQVTM and ANQGSEA. The CDR3 region is 18 residues in length, termini included. CDR3 residues: CSVEVRARVPSGANVLTF.